What follows are 21 T cell receptor delta chains derived from one specimen sequenced in a study of Vδ1+ human thymocytes. RNA was extracted from the cells and then reverse transcribed. Pooled V-gene forward primers with one constant-region reverse primer generated the CDR3 amplicons by multiplex PCR. TCRdb reanalyzed the multiplex PCR reads using CATT. The sample comprises tens of thousands of delta-chain clones, about 29% of which are singletons, and 1.6% rests with the top ten. These receptors' antigens are unknown. Study-level points and caveats: In the thymus, TRG and TRD repertoires looked highly polyclonal with Gaussian CDR3 lengths.

The sample comprised Vdelta1+ gamma-delta thymocytes from the thymus. The subset is: FACS-sorted CD3+ TCRalphabeta- TCRVdelta1+ TCRVdelta2- thymocytes. Receptors originate from a boy in the first two years of life who had congenital heart surgery.

This chain links TRDV1 with TRDJ1; D call uncertain. The CDR3 loop spans 19 amino acids. The V end was cut by 0 bases, the J end by 3 bases, with 23 bases between. The germline V gene has CDR1 TSWWSYY and CDR2 QGS. The CDR3 DNA reads as TGTGCTCTTGGGGAACTAGCTGGTTGGGCGCGGGTTTGGTCCGATAAACTCATCTTT. This codes for CALGELAGWARVWSDKLIF.

This clone was detected ten times or more. Other DNA sequences in the sample encode the same CDR3. The V and J genes are TRDV1 and TRDJ1; 7 nucleotides line up with TRDD3. The CDR3 runs to 24 residues. Germline V lookup: CDR1 TSWWSYY, CDR2 QGS. Germline trimming cut 6 bases from V and 0 bases from J; bases unmatched to any gene: 34. In nucleotides, the CDR3 is TGTGCTCTTGGCAGCCGGGGGAGACCCGGCCCACCACTTTGGGGGAACGGGTACACCGATAAACTCATCTTT. Residues: CALGSRGRPGPPLWGNGYTDKLIF.

The chain recombines TRDV2 with TRDJ1; TRDD3 matches at 13 bases. The CDR3 length is 21 residues. CDR1 and CDR2 from the germline V gene are GEAIGNYY and EKD. Trimming took 1 base from V and 0 from J; bases not matched to a gene: 16. This CDR3 reads CACDTGHFLLGDTWYTDKLIF. As DNA, the CDR3 is TGTGCCTGTGACACGGGCCACTTTTTACTGGGGGATACGTGGTACACCGATAAACTCATCTTT.

The gene calls are TRDV1 and TRDJ1; 9 nucleotides align to TRDD3. The CDR3 length is 17 residues. CDR1 and CDR2 from the germline V gene are TSWWSYY and QGS. Trimming cost V 2 bases and J 11 bases; bases outside gene matches: 18. CDR3 amino acids: CALGEGLDYWGRRCLIF. The CDR3 DNA reads TGTGCTCTTGGGGAAGGGCTCGACTACTGGGGGAGACGATGTCTCATCTTT.

V gene TRDV1 combines with J gene TRDJ1; TRDD3 matches at 10 bases. Germline CDR1 reads TSWWSYY; CDR2 reads QGS. The CDR3 totals 20 residues. The trim removed 3 bases at V and 7 bases at J, leaving 23 bases unmatched. CDR3 bases: TGTGCTCTTGGGGATACCACCAACGCGTACTGGGGGATTTATGCTGGTAAACTCATCTTT. Its translation: CALGDTTNAYWGIYAGKLIF.

By proportion, this clone is medium-sized (0.01 to 0.1%). The gene calls are TRDV1 and TRDJ1; no clear D. V shed 4 bases and J shed 3 bases, with 12 bases lying between them. The germline gives CDR1 TSWWSYY, CDR2 QGS. The CDR3 runs 14 residues. The CDR3: CALGGAYLPDKLIF. CDR3 DNA sequence: TGTGCTCTTGGGGGAGCATACCTCCCCGATAAACTCATCTTT.

The sample holds a few counts of this clone. The sample has other DNA sequences that encode this CDR3 too. The rearrangement joins TRDV1 to TRDJ1, with TRDD3 as a possible D gene (9 bases). The germline CDR1 and CDR2 sequences are TSWWSYY and QGS. The CDR3 has 24 residues. V was trimmed by 0 bases and J by 0 bases, leaving 35 bases between them. CDR3 amino acids: CALGELGGAFLSVWGMPYTDKLIF. The CDR3 nucleotides read TGTGCTCTTGGGGAACTCGGGGGGGCCTTCCTATCGGTCTGGGGGATGCCGTACACCGATAAACTCATCTTT.

This clone was recorded only once. The gene calls are TRDV1 and TRDJ1; D not certain. V was pared by 6 bases and J by 0 bases, with 26 bases between. Germline V gene lookup returns CDR1 TSWWSYY and CDR2 QGS. The length of the CDR3 is 19 residues. The DNA for the CDR3 is TGTGCTCTTGGAGATAACACGGGGCCCAGGTATTTTTACACCGATAAACTCATCTTT. It encodes CALGDNTGPRYFYTDKLIF.

The chain joins TRDV1 to TRDJ2, with 7 positions matching TRDD3. The closer fit of TRDJ1 to the DNA end suggests the J call may be wrong. CDR1 and CDR2 (germline): TSWWSYY, QGS. The CDR3 totals 19 residues. CDR3 residues: CALGELFPLLPGDRGQLIF. CDR3 DNA sequence: TGTGCTCTTGGGGAACTCTTCCCTCTTCTACCGGGGGATCGTGGCCAACTCATCTTT.

This clone was seen more than once but under ten times. The rearrangement joins TRDV1 to TRDJ1, with 9 bases fitting TRDD3. Trimming cost V 1 base and J 0 bases; bases outside gene matches: 12. The CDR3 has 19 amino acids. Germline assignment: CDR1 TSWWSYY and CDR2 QGS. The CDR3 DNA is TGTGCTCTTGGGGAACAGGCTGGGGGATCCGAACTGTACACCGATAAACTCATCTTT. Amino acid sequence: CALGEQAGGSELYTDKLIF.

This chain connects TRDV1 to TRDJ1; 13 bases are shared with TRDD3. This CDR3 comprises 22 residues. V shed 1 base, J shed 9 bases, and the junction held 26 bases outside the gene matches. Germline assignment: CDR1 TSWWSYY and CDR2 QGS. The DNA of the CDR3 is TGTGCTCTTGGGGAACCTAACCTACGCCCTCCACTGGGGGATACGGGAGCGGGGGAACTCATCTTT. Amino acids: CALGEPNLRPPLGDTGAGELIF.

This clone was counted only a few times. The chain employs TRDV1 and TRDJ1, with D possibly being TRDD3 (6 bases). The germline CDR1 and CDR2 sequences are TSWWSYY and QGS. V gave up 4 bases and J gave up 1 base, with 22 bases separating them. This CDR3 has 18 amino acids. DNA of the CDR3: TGTGCTCTTGGGGGGCTAATCTCTGGGGATCCCCGCACCGATAAACTCATCTTT. It codes for CALGGLISGDPRTDKLIF.

Comment on this clone: The junction shows a germline mismatch at one end, possibly a read error. The chain is built from TRDV2 and TRDJ3; TRDD3 aligns across 10 bases. Germline V lookup: CDR1 GEAIGNYY, CDR2 EKD. The CDR3 contains 20 residues. Here the CDR3 reads CACTTTTGGFSTWGTRQMFF. The CDR3 DNA follows: TGTGCCTGTACTACGACTACTGGGGGATTTAGTACCTGGGGCACCCGACAGATGTTTTTC.

This clone was seen a single time. V is TRDV1 and J is TRDJ1; TRDD3 matches 13 bases. After removal of 0 bases from V and 3 bases from J, the junction contained 22 bases not matched to a gene. The CDR3 consists of 23 residues. Germline loops: CDR1 TSWWSYY, CDR2 QGS. In nucleotides, the CDR3 is TGTGCTCTTGGGGAACTTAGGGCTTCTCCCCCGTACTGGGGGATACGACGATCCGATAAACTCATCTTT. Amino acids: CALGELRASPPYWGIRRSDKLIF.

This clone was found a few times. Other DNA sequences in the same sample also yield this CDR3. The rearrangement links TRDV1 to TRDJ1, with D perhaps being TRDD2 or TRDD3 (6 bases each). The germline V and J ends were trimmed by 2 bases and 1 base, with 23 bases remaining between them. This CDR3 contains 19 residues. Germline CDR1 is TSWWSYY and CDR2 is QGS. DNA of the CDR3: TGTGCTCTTGGGGAAGACTCCTACTGGGACCTCCAGGGCACCGATAAACTCATCTTT. As protein: CALGEDSYWDLQGTDKLIF.

This clone came up a few times. Relative to the germline gene, one junction end is altered; a read error may explain this. The rearrangement links TRDV1 to TRDJ1; D may be TRDD3 (5 bases). The CDR3 sequence is 17 residues long. CDR1 is TSWWSYY and CDR2 is QGS in the germline V gene. The CDR3 DNA follows: TGTGCTCTTGGGAAACTAGGCTGGATAATCGAGACCGATAAACTCATCTTT. It codes for CALGKLGWIIETDKLIF.

As concerns this clone: A single base separates this from a much larger clone, so it may be a read error. The same CDR3 is also encoded by other DNA sequences in this sample. The rearrangement joins TRDV1 to TRDJ2; D may be TRDD3 (6 bases). CDR1 is TSWWSYY and CDR2 is QGS in the germline V gene. Trimming removed 2 bases from V and 13 bases from J, with 17 bases in between. This CDR3 contains 14 residues. The CDR3 DNA follows: TGTGCTCTTGGGGAAAGCCGTCCTGGGGTCCGACTCTTCTTT. This encodes CALGESRPGVRLFF.

This clone was seen a handful of times. A read error may account for a junction end that differs from germline. J is TRDJ1 and V is TRDV1, with 9 bases aligning to TRDD3. Germline CDR1 is TSWWSYY and CDR2 is QGS. This CDR3 contains 22 residues. CDR3 sequence (DNA): TGTGCTCTTGGGAACGGCCCACGACCAGACTGGGGGACCATAGATTACACCGATAAACCCATCTTT. Protein: CALGNGPRPDWGTIDYTDKPIF.

This clone has at least ten counts. The sample carries other DNA sequences with the same CDR3. This sequence joins TRDV1 and TRDJ1; 13 bases are shared with TRDD3. V shed 4 bases, J shed 0 bases, and the junction held 11 bases outside the gene matches. CDR3 length: 19 amino acids. Germline V gene lookup returns CDR1 TSWWSYY and CDR2 QGS. In DNA form, the CDR3 reads TGTGCTCTTGGGGCTTACTGGGGGATACGCTTCCCTTACACCGATAAACTCATCTTT. Translated: CALGAYWGIRFPYTDKLIF.

The chain is built from TRDV1 and TRDJ1; 9 bases map to TRDD3. Per germline, CDR1 TSWWSYY and CDR2 QGS. V shed 1 base, J shed 1 base, and the junction held 16 bases outside the gene matches. The CDR3 has 20 residues. In DNA form, the CDR3 reads TGTGCTCTTGGGGAACGGTCGGGCTTACTGGGGGACGGGTGCACCGATAAACTCATCTTT. Residues: CALGERSGLLGDGCTDKLIF.

The rearrangement links TRDV1 to TRDJ1, with D possibly matching TRDD3 (6 bases). Germline V gene sequence: CDR1 TSWWSYY, CDR2 QGS. The CDR3 length is 23 residues. Trimming took 0 bases from V and 0 from J, leaving 32 bases between them. This chain's CDR3 is CALGELSPPRGSPAILHTDKLIF. The CDR3 DNA is TGTGCTCTTGGGGAACTTAGCCCTCCGCGGGGATCCCCAGCTATTCTCCACACCGATAAACTCATCTTT.